This T cell receptor (beta chain) is drawn from a study of graft-versus-host responses after intestinal transplantation. Across the study: Each of the recipients got a multivisceral, liver-intestinal, or isolated intestinal transplant. Anti-thymocyte globulin induction was given to all recipients, followed by tacrolimus and steroids for 3 to 4 years.

CDR1 and CDR2 from the germline V gene are SGDLS and YYNGEE. Losses at the gene ends were 3 bases for V and 8 bases for J; bases not matched to a gene: 6. The CDR3 runs to 16 residues. Method: immunoSEQ multiplex PCR; TCRdb's copy keeps in-frame clones and lacks some. The sample yields tens of thousands of clones, approximately 92% seen once. As for this clone: Its antigen remains unknown.

Broader study findings: Researchers found peak circulating GvH clone levels linked to early post-transplant HvG declines. Detection of GvH clones occurred in recipient marrow, and some had their first appearance in ileum or blood.

Material: PBMCs, obtained 750 to 800 days after a first intestinal transplant, on the day of a second. The clonotype was recovered from a human patient who received an intestinal transplant, so some T cells may come from the graft donor. The chain uses TRBV9 and TRBJ2-1; 15 bases are a match to TRBD2. CDR3 sequence (DNA): TGTGCCAGCAGCGCCGGACTAGCGGGAGGGCCCTATGAGCAGTTCTTC. This encodes CASSAGLAGGPYEQFF.